These 28 T cell receptor beta chains were all obtained from the same sample, sequenced in a study of CD8 T cells in ankylosing spondylitis. From the 5' RACE reads, TCRdb called clonotypes with MiXCR, one entry per CDR3 protein. The data show 300,000 to 350,000 distinct CDR3 sequences, under 14% seen once. Specimen: blood, either unsorted or a sorted T cell fraction (not recorded which). The source is a female donor with ankylosing spondylitis or in good health (not recorded which).

In this sample, this clonotype turned up many times. The chain is built from TRBV10-3 and TRBJ1-5, with D perhaps matching TRBD1 (5 bases). Germline CDR1 ENHRY, CDR2 SYGVKD. The CDR3 totals 14 residues. V lost 8 bases and J lost 2, with 13 bases in between. CDR3 amino acids: CAIGAAWGNQPQHF. The CDR3, as DNA: TGTGCCATCGGGGCGGCTTGGGGCAATCAGCCCCAGCATTTT.

This clonotype was detected many times. This chain joins TRBV5-1 and TRBJ2-7; no reliable D call. The CDR3 has 13 amino acids. Trimming pared 0 bases from V and 2 bases from J, leaving 6 bases between. Germline V gene sequence: CDR1 SGHRS, CDR2 YFSETQ. The DNA of the CDR3 is TGCGCCAGCAGCTTGGCCACAGCCTACGAGCAGTACTTC. It codes for CASSLATAYEQYF.

This clonotype was observed a few times. The rearrangement uses TRBV7-2 and TRBJ2-7; a weak D match, TRBD1 (6 bases). The CDR3 is 15 amino acids. Germline CDR1 reads SGHTA; CDR2 reads FQGNSA. The V end lost 5 bases, the J end lost 7 bases, and 21 bases lay between the germline ends. The CDR3 sequence: CASSVTGSWVPEQYF. DNA for the CDR3: TGTGCCAGCAGCGTAACAGGGAGTTGGGTTCCGGAGCAGTACTTC.

This CDR3 reads CASSGLPLRDTEAFF. The DNA for the CDR3 is TGCGCCAGCAGCGGACTGCCCTTGAGGGACACTGAAGCTTTCTTT. This chain links TRBV5-1 with TRBJ1-1; D is unresolved. Trimming pared 4 bases from V and 3 bases from J, leaving 16 bases between. Germline V gives CDR1 SGHRS, CDR2 YFSETQ. The CDR3 loop spans 15 amino acids.

This clonotype has ten or more counts. The chain couples TRBV29-1 to TRBJ1-2, with 9 bases fitting TRBD1. Germline V gene data show CDR1 as SQVTM and CDR2 as ANQGSEA. The CDR3 consists of 13 residues. V dropped 4 bases and J dropped 7; count of bases not matched to a gene: 7. DNA for the CDR3: TGCAGCGTTGGGATACAGGGGGCGGCTGGCTACACCTTC. Protein product: CSVGIQGAAGYTF.

This clonotype was observed many times. The J gene is TRBJ1-5, the V gene TRBV6-5; tentative D call: TRBD1 (6 bases). Trimming cost V 4 bases and J 4 bases, with 8 bases left between them. Germline V lookup: CDR1 MNHEY, CDR2 SVGAGI. This CDR3 is built from 13 residues. CDR3 DNA: TGTGCCAGCAGTTCACAGGGAAATCAGCCCCAGCATTTT. This translates into CASSSQGNQPQHF.

There are a few counts of this clonotype. V is TRBV20-1 and J is TRBJ2-1, with TRBD2 matching over 8 bases. The CDR3 totals 15 residues. Looked up from germline, CDR1 is DFQATT and CDR2 is SNEGSKA (reference sequence). The junction had 12 bases not matched to a gene; V was cut back by 7 bases and J by 4 bases. The CDR3 nucleotides read TGCAGTGTGGGCTACGGGGGGGACTTTTACAATGAGCAGTTCTTC. Its protein product is CSVGYGGDFYNEQFF.

This clonotype came up once. This may stem from a read error, because a much larger clone lies one nucleotide away. The rearrangement joins TRBV20-1 to TRBJ1-5; possibly TRBD1 for D (6 bases). Germline CDR1 reads DFQATT; CDR2 reads SNEGSKA (reference sequence). The CDR3 has 15 residues. For the CDR3, the DNA is TGCAGTGCTTGGGACATCCGGTATAGCAATCTGCCCCAGCATTTT. This encodes CSAWDIRYSNLPQHF.

This clonotype was detected many times. The CDR3 bases are TGCGCCAGCAGCTCAGGACTAGACTACGAGCAGTACTTC. It specifies CASSSGLDYEQYF. The chain couples TRBV5-1 to TRBJ2-7; 7 nucleotides agree with TRBD2. The CDR3 totals 13 residues. The junction had 3 bases not matched to a gene; V was cut back by 3 bases and J by 3 bases. Germline V gives CDR1 SGHRS, CDR2 YFSETQ.

The gene calls are TRBV3-1 and TRBJ2-3, with 9 bases fitting TRBD1. This CDR3 is built from 16 residues. CDR1 and CDR2 from the germline V gene are LGHDT and YNNKEL (reference sequence). The V and J ends lost 2 bases and 1 base, in that order; junction bases with no gene match: 4. For the CDR3, the DNA is TGTGCCAGCAGCCAAACGGGACAGGGAGGCACAGATACGCAGTATTTT. It codes for CASSQTGQGGTDTQYF.

This clonotype was seen repeatedly, ten times or more. The chain carries TRBV6-1 and TRBJ2-1; possible D gene TRBD1, 6 bases. Between the trimmed V and J ends, which lost 6 bases and 4 bases, there was a span of 22 bases. Germline CDR1 and CDR2: MNHNS and SASEGT. CDR3 length: 17 amino acids. CDR3 sequence: CASRDRTTARRYNEQFF. The CDR3 DNA is TGTGCCAGCAGGGACAGAACAACAGCCAGACGGTACAATGAGCAGTTCTTC.

J is TRBJ2-7 and V is TRBV4-3; 8 bases line up with TRBD1. V lost 0 bases, J lost 2 bases, and 6 bases stayed unmatched. The germline V gene has CDR1 LGHNA and CDR2 YSLEER. This CDR3 is built from 16 residues. CDR3 loop: CASSQDPWTGPYEQYF. CDR3 coding DNA: TGCGCCAGCAGCCAAGATCCCTGGACAGGGCCCTACGAGCAGTACTTC.

CDR3 bases: TGTGCCAGCAGCTTTTGGACTAGCGGGATCAGCACAGATACGCAGTATTTT. This translates into CASSFWTSGISTDTQYF. This chain uses TRBV7-8 with TRBJ2-3, with 12 bases that match TRBD2. V lost 3 bases, J lost 0 bases, and 4 bases stayed unmatched. Looked up from germline, CDR1 is SGHVS and CDR2 is FQNEAQ. The CDR3 spans 17 residues.

This clonotype has ten or more counts. V is TRBV27 and J is TRBJ2-3; a weak D match, TRBD2 (7 bases). Germline CDR1 and CDR2: MNHEY and SMNVEV (reference sequence). The CDR3 totals 16 residues. V lost 8 bases and J 0 bases, leaving 18 bases between the germline ends. CDR3 in DNA: TGTGCCAGCCGTCAAGGGGGGGCTCCGAGCACAGATACGCAGTATTTT. This translates into CASRQGGAPSTDTQYF.

This clonotype was detected many times. CDR3 residues: CASSLGIGTRVGKLFF. In nucleotides, the CDR3 is TGTGCCAGCAGCTTAGGCATCGGGACCAGGGTTGGGAAACTGTTTTTT. V is TRBV7-9 and J is TRBJ1-4, with D possibly being TRBD1 (5 bases). Trimming left V 1 base short and J 11 bases short, with 20 bases between. Germline loops: CDR1 SEHNR, CDR2 FQNEAQ (reference sequence). This CDR3 contains 16 residues.

Worth noting for this clonotype: A read error is possible here, since a much larger clone lies one base away. The V gene is TRBV20-1, the J gene TRBJ2-5, with D possibly matching TRBD2 (5 bases). The germline V gene has CDR1 DFQATT and CDR2 SNEGSKA (reference sequence). The CDR3 length is 12 residues. This CDR3 is CSAEAAAETQSF. The CDR3 DNA reads as TGCAGTGCTGAAGCGGCTGCAGAGACCCAGTCCTTC.

This clonotype was counted many times. J is TRBJ2-1 and V is TRBV10-3, with TRBD1 matching over 9 bases. Germline CDR1 ENHRY, CDR2 SYGVKD. V dropped 5 bases and J dropped 8; count of bases not matched to a gene: 10. CDR3 length: 15 amino acids. As DNA, the CDR3 is TGTGCCATCAGTCCGGGGACAGGGTCATCCGATGAGCAGTTCTTC. It codes for CAISPGTGSSDEQFF.

In this sample, this clonotype turned up a few times. The rearrangement uses TRBV7-2 and TRBJ2-1; 12 nucleotides align to TRBD2. Trimming took 4 bases from V and 9 from J; bases not matched to a gene: 10. The CDR3 consists of 16 residues. Germline CDR1 and CDR2: SGHTA and FQGNSA. The CDR3 spells CASSSQTSGRGGEQFF. CDR3 coding DNA: TGTGCCAGCAGCTCACAGACTAGCGGGAGAGGCGGTGAGCAGTTCTTC.

This clonotype has ten or more counts. J is TRBJ2-1 and V is TRBV5-1; 9 bases line up with TRBD2. V trimming: 0 bases; J trimming: 4 bases; junction bases outside the gene matches: 8. The CDR3 sequence is 17 residues long. Germline CDR1 reads SGHRS; CDR2 reads YFSETQ. CDR3 amino acids: CASSLGLAGTQYNEQFF. In nucleotides, the CDR3 is TGCGCCAGCAGCTTGGGGCTAGCGGGAACCCAGTACAATGAGCAGTTCTTC.

This rearrangement joins TRBV12-3 or TRBV12-4 to TRBJ2-1, with 13 positions matching TRBD2. This CDR3 has 18 residues. The junction had 11 bases not matched to a gene; V was cut back by 2 bases and J by 7 bases. The CDR3 DNA is TGTGCCAGCAGTTTAACTAGCGGGAGGGGCCCTCTCCATAATGAGCAGTTCTTC. Encoded protein: CASSLTSGRGPLHNEQFF.

The chain combines TRBV12-3 or TRBV12-4 with TRBJ2-6; tentatively, D is TRBD1 (6 bases). The V end lost 2 bases, the J end lost 4 bases, and 12 bases lay between the germline ends. The CDR3 loop spans 16 amino acids. CDR3 loop: CASSLSGAGGANVLTF. CDR3 DNA: TGTGCCAGCAGTTTATCAGGGGCAGGAGGGGCCAACGTCCTGACTTTC.

The table lists this clonotype with many counts. The chain is built from TRBV7-2 and TRBJ2-2, with 8 bases matching TRBD1. This CDR3 region has 17 residues. V lost 5 bases, J lost 0 bases, and 8 bases stayed unmatched. Germline-derived CDR1 and CDR2 are SGHTA and FQGNSA. The CDR3 protein is CASSELGQVTNTGELFF. The CDR3 bases are TGTGCCAGCAGCGAACTGGGACAGGTTACGAACACCGGGGAGCTGTTTTTT.

The chain couples TRBV12-3 or TRBV12-4 to TRBJ2-4; 11 bases are a match to TRBD2. After removal of 3 bases from V and 6 bases from J, the junction contained 13 bases not matched to a gene. The CDR3 length is 18 residues. The CDR3 nucleotides read TGTGCCAGCAGTTTTACTAGCGGGAGCGAGGGATTTGGAAACATTCAGTACTTC. Amino acids: CASSFTSGSEGFGNIQYF.

This clonotype was detected only a few times. The chain couples TRBV10-3 to TRBJ2-4; D might be TRBD1 (6 bases). Germline V gene lookup returns CDR1 ENHRY and CDR2 SYGVKD. The CDR3 runs to 15 residues. V lost 0 bases to trimming and J lost 3 bases, with 9 bases between them. The CDR3 coding sequence is TGTGCCATCAGTGAGTCGGGCAGGGGCAAAAACATTCAGTACTTC. It codes for CAISESGRGKNIQYF.

This clonotype was seen only a few times. Compared with germline, one end of the junction differs, possibly owing to a read error. The chain recombines TRBV20-1 with TRBJ1-6, with D possibly being TRBD1 (6 bases). The germline V gene has CDR1 DFQATT and CDR2 SNEGSKA (reference sequence). CDR3 length: 16 residues. The DNA of the CDR3 is TGCTGTGCTAGAGAATTGATTCGACAGGCTAATTCACCCCTCCACTTT. Translation gives CCARELIRQANSPLHF.

The sample holds many counts of this clonotype. The J gene is TRBJ1-1, the V gene TRBV12-3 or TRBV12-4; D is perhaps TRBD1 (6 bases). The CDR3 is made up of 13 amino acids. V was shortened by 7 bases and J by 5 bases, with 14 bases between the two germline ends. CDR3 DNA sequence: TGTGCCAGCACTATTGGGGGCCCGACTGAAGCTTTCTTT. Residues: CASTIGGPTEAFF.

This clonotype came up many times. The chain has TRBV12-3 or TRBV12-4 and TRBJ2-2, with 7 nucleotides matching TRBD2. The trim removed 5 bases at V and 6 bases at J, leaving 12 bases unmatched. The CDR3 has 16 amino acids. CDR3 DNA: TGTGCCAGCAGTCTAGGGACTAATTTATACGCCGGGGAGCTGTTTTTT. Amino acids: CASSLGTNLYAGELFF.

The chain is built from TRBV4-1 and TRBJ1-5, with D possibly being TRBD1 (5 bases). Germline assignment: CDR1 MGHRA and CDR2 YSYEKL. CDR3 length: 17 amino acids. V shed 1 base and J shed 0 bases, with 13 bases lying between them. The CDR3 is CASSQGDAPSSNQPQHF. CDR3 DNA sequence: TGCGCCAGCAGCCAAGGGGACGCCCCTTCTAGCAATCAGCCCCAGCATTTT.